This T cell receptor beta chain was found in a study of tumor-infiltrating lymphocytes in oesophageal squamous cell carcinoma. TCRdb ran MiXCR on the PCR reads and lists one entry per CDR3 protein. The data hold about 10,000 distinct CDR3 sequences, with about two thirds observed a single time. The CDR3 is made up of 13 amino acids. The germline V gene encodes CDR1 SGHVS and CDR2 FNYEAQ. V was trimmed by 0 bases and J by 10 bases, leaving 10 bases between them. This sequence joins TRBV7-6 and TRBJ2-1; no definite D call. Sequenced: esophageal tumor tissue. This TCR came from a female donor with esophageal squamous cell carcinoma. The CDR3 region is CASSLASLAEQFF. Here the CDR3 DNA reads TGTGCCAGCAGCTTAGCGAGTTTGGCAGAGCAGTTCTTC.